This T cell receptor (beta chain) was recovered during a study of T-cell reconstitution after alpha-beta-depleted transplantation in children. This clonotype was counted only a few times. Unique molecular identifiers were used in preparing the TCRbeta library. MiXCR, applied by TCRdb to the PCR reads, yields one record per CDR3 protein. The data contain nearly 550,000 distinct CDR3 sequences, around 16% of them singletons. This CDR3 comprises 13 residues. Per germline, CDR1 SGHTA and CDR2 FQGNSA. V was clipped by 3 bases and J by 6 bases, with 9 bases between them. This sequence joins TRBV7-2 and TRBJ2-1; perhaps TRBD1 as D (5 bases). This material consisted of PBMCs from the stem cell graft donor, taken from the stem cell graft. This receptor was obtained from a human donor who donated a stem cell graft to a child with acute lymphoblastic leukemia. CDR3 sequence reads: CASSLGPTNEQFF. The CDR3 DNA follows: TGTGCCAGCAGCTTGGGGCCGACCAATGAGCAGTTCTTC.